This T cell receptor beta chain came from a study of Ad26.COV2.S vaccination and SARS-CoV-2 variants. Overall study results and limits: Analyses that measured TCR breadth and depth may have underestimated total T cell responses.

Between the trimmed V and J ends, which lost 7 bases and 6 bases, there was a span of 14 bases. This CDR3 is 12 amino acids long. Germline assignment: CDR1 SGHNT and CDR2 YYREEE (reference sequence). Worth noting for this clone: What it recognizes is unknown.

Data came from immunoSEQ multiplex PCR; TCRdb stores just in-frame clones and leaves some out. The data show 150,000 to 200,000 clones, around nine tenths seen once. V gene TRBV5-4 combines with J gene TRBJ2-7; no clear D gene. This sample comprised peripheral blood, obtained after recovery from COVID-19. This clonotype originated in a human donor who had recovered from COVID-19. DNA of the CDR3: TGTGCCAGCGGGCGGCAGGAAAGCGAGCAGTACTTC. It is translated as CASGRQESEQYF.